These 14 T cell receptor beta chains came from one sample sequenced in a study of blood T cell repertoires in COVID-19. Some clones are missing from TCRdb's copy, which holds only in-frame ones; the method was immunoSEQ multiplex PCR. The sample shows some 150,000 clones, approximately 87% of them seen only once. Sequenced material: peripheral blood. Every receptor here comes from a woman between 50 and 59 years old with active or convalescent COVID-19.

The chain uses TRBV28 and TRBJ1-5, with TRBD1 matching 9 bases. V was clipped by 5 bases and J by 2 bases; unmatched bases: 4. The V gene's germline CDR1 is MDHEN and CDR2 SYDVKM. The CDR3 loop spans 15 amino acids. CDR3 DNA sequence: TGTGCCAGCAGTACAGGGGGCTCGGGCAATCAGCCCCAGCATTTT. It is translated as CASSTGGSGNQPQHF.

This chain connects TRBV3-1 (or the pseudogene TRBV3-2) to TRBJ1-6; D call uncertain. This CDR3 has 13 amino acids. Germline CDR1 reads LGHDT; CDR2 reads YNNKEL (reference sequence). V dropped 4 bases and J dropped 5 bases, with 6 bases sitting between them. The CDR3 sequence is CASSPRNNSPLHF. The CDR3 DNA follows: TGTGCCAGCAGCCCCAGGAATAATTCACCCCTCCACTTT.

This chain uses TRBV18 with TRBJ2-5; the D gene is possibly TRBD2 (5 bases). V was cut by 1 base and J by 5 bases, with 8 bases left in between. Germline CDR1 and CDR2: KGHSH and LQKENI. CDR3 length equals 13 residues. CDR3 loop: CASSPLREETQYF. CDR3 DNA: TGTGCCAGCTCACCACTAAGGGAGGAGACCCAGTACTTC.

CDR3 bases: TGTGCCAGCAGCTTATCCCGGACTAGTCTCACAGATACGCAGTATTTT. Translating gives CASSLSRTSLTDTQYF. The chain uses TRBV7-8 and TRBJ2-3; 7 bases line up with TRBD2. Germline V gives CDR1 SGHVS, CDR2 FQNEAQ. CDR3 length: 16 amino acids. The junction had 7 bases not matched to a gene; V was cut back by 2 bases and J by 2 bases. The full variable domain, its missing parts supplied by reference TRBV7-8 and TRBJ2-3, is GAGVSQSPRYKVAKRGQDVALRCDPISGHVSLFWYQQALGQGPEFLTYFQNEAQLDKSGLPSDRFFAERPEGSVSTLKIQRTQQEDSAVYLCASSLSRTSLTDTQYFGPGTRLTVL.

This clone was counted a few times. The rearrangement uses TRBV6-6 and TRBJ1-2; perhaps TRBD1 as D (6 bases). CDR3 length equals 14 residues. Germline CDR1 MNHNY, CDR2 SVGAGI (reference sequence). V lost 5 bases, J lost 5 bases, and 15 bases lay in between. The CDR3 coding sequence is TGTGCCAGCAGTACCCCAGGGGATCAGTATGGCTACACCTTC. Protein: CASSTPGDQYGYTF.

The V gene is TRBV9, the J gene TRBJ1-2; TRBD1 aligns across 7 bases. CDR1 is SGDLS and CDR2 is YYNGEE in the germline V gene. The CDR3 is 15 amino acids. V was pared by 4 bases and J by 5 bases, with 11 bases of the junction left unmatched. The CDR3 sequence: CASSPSLGGQYGYTF. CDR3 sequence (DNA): TGTGCCAGCAGCCCTTCCCTGGGGGGACAGTATGGCTACACCTTC.

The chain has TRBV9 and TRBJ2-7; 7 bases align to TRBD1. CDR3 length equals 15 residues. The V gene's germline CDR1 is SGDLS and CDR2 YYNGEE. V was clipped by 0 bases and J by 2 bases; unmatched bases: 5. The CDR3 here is CASSVEGGTAYEQYF. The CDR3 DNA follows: TGTGCCAGCAGCGTAGAAGGGGGCACCGCCTACGAGCAGTACTTC. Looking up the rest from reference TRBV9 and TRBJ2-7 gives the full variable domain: DSGVTQTPKHLITATGQRVTLRCSPRSGDLSVYWYQQSLDQGLQFLIQYYNGEERAKGNILERFSAQQFPDLHSELNLSSLELGDSALYFCASSVEGGTAYEQYFGPGTRLTVT.

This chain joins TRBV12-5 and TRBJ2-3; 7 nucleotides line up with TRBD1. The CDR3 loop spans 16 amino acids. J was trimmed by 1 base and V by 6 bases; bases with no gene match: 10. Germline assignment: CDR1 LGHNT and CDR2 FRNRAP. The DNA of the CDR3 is TGTGCTAGTGGACCGCAAGCAGGACAGGGCACAGATACGCAGTATTTT. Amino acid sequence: CASGPQAGQGTDTQYF. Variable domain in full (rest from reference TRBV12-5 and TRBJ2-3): DARVTQTPRHKVTEMGQEVTMRCQPILGHNTVFWYRQTMMQGLELLAYFRNRAPLDDSGMPKDRFSAEMPDATLATLKIQPSEPRDSAVYFCASGPQAGQGTDTQYFGPGTRLTVL.

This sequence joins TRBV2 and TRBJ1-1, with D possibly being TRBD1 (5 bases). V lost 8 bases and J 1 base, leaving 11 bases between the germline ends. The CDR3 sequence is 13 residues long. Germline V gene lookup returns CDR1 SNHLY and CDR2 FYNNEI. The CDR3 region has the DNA TGTGCCAGCGGCCGCGACAGGAACACTGAAGCTTTCTTT. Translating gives CASGRDRNTEAFF.

CDR3 coding DNA: TGTGCCATCAGTGAAGGCGGGCCCTCCTACAATGAGCAGTTCTTC. This codes for CAISEGGPSYNEQFF. The chain couples TRBV10-3 to TRBJ2-1, with D possibly matching TRBD2 (5 bases). V gave up 3 bases and J gave up 0 bases, with 9 bases separating them. Germline lookup yields CDR1 ENHRY and CDR2 SYGVKD. CDR3 length: 15 residues.

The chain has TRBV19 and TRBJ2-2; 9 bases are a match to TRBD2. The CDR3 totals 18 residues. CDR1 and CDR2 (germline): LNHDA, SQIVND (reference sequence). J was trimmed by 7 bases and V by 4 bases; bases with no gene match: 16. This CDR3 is CASSKRGAGGRLIGELFF. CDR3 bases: TGTGCCAGTAGTAAAAGGGGAGCGGGGGGCCGTCTTATCGGGGAGCTGTTTTTT.

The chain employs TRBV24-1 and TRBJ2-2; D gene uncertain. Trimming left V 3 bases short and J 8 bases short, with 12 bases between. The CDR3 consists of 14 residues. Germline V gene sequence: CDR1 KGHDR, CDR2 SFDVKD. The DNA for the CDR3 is TGTGCCACCAGTGATGAGTTAAACGGGGGGGAGCTGTTTTTT. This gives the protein CATSDELNGGELFF.

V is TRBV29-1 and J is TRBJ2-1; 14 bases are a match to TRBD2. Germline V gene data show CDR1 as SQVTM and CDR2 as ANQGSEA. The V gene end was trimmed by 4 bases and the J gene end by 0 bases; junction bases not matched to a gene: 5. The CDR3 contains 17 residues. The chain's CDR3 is CSVGTSGRLFSYNEQFF. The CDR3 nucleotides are TGCAGCGTTGGGACTAGCGGGAGGCTTTTCTCCTACAATGAGCAGTTCTTC.

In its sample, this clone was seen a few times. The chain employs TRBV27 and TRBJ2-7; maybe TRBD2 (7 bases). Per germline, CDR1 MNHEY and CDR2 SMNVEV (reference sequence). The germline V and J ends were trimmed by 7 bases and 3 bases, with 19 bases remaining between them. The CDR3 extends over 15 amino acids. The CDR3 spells CASKKDGGLFYEQYF. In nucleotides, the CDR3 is TGTGCCAGCAAAAAGGACGGGGGGCTTTTCTACGAGCAGTACTTC.